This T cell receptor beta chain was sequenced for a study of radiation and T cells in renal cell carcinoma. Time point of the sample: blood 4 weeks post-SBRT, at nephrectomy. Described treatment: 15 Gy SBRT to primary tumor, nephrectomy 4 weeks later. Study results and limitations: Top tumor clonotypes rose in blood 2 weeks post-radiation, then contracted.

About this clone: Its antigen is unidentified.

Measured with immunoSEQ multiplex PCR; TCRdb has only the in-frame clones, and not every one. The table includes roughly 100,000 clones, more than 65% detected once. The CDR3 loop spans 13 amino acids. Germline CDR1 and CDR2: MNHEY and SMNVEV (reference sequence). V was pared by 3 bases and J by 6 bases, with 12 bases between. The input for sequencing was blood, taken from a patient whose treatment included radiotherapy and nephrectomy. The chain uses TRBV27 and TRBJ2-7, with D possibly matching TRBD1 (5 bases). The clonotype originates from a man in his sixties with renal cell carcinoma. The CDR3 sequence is CASSFVRVGEQYF. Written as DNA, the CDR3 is TGTGCCAGCAGTTTCGTCAGGGTGGGCGAGCAGTACTTC.